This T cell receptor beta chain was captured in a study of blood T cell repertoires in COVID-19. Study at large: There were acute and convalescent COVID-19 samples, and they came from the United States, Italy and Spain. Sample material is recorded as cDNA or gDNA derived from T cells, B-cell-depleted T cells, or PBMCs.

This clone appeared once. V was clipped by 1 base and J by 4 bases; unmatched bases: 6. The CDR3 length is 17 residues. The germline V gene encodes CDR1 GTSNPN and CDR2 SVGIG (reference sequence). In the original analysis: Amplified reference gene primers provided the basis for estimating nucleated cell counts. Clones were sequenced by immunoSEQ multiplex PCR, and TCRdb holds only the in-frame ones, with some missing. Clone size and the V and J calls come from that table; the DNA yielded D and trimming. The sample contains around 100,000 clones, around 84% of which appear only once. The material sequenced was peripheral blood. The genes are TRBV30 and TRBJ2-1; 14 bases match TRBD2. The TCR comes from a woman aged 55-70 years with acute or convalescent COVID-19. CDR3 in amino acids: CAWSGLAGGPGYNEQFF. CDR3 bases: TGTGCCTGGAGTGGACTAGCGGGGGGGCCGGGTTACAATGAGCAGTTCTTC.